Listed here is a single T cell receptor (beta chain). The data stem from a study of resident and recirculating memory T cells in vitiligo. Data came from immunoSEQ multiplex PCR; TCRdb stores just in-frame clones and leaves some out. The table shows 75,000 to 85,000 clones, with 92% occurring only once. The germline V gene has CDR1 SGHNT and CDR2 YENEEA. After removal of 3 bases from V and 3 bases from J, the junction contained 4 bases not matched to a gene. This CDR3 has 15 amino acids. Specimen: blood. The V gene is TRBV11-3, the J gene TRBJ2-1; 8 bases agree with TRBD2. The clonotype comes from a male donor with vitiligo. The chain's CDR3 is CASSFQAGDYNEQFF. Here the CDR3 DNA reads TGTGCCAGCAGCTTCCAAGCGGGAGACTACAATGAGCAGTTCTTC.